The 13 T cell receptor beta chains listed next were all sequenced from one sample in a study of blood T cell repertoires in COVID-19. The table came from immunoSEQ multiplex PCR; TCRdb's copy has only in-frame clones and leaves some out. This sample has about 96,000 clones, with 85% to 90% found just once. Material: peripheral blood. The receptor source for this set is a human donor with COVID-19, enrolled during active disease. The donor label of this sample is uncertain.

The chain combines TRBV2 with TRBJ2-3, with TRBD2 identical over 11 bases. Germline trimming cut 4 bases from V and 4 bases from J; bases unmatched to any gene: 10. The germline gives CDR1 SNHLY, CDR2 FYNNEI. The CDR3 loop spans 17 amino acids. The CDR3 DNA is TGTGCCAGCAGTGGGACGCTGGGACTAGCGGCCCCAGATACGCAGTATTTT. Protein product: CASSGTLGLAAPDTQYF. Using reference TRBV2 and TRBJ2-3 for the parts outside the CDR3, the full variable domain is EPEVTQTPSHQVTQMGQEVILRCVPISNHLYFYWYRQILGQKVEFLVSFYNNEISEKSEIFDDQFSVERPDGSNFTLKIRSTKLEDSAMYFCASSGTLGLAAPDTQYFGPGTRLTVL.

The V call is TRBV4-1, the J call TRBJ2-3; TRBD2 matches at 11 bases. Per the germline V gene, CDR1 is MGHRA and CDR2 is YSYEKL. The CDR3 is 15 residues long. Trimming at V came to 7 bases and at J to 1 base, leaving 4 bases not matched to a gene. As DNA, the CDR3 is TGCGCCAGCATGGGACTAGCGGTTGGCACAGATACGCAGTATTTT. It is translated as CASMGLAVGTDTQYF.

J is TRBJ1-6 and V is TRBV6-5; TRBD1 aligns across 10 bases. Germline V gene data show CDR1 as MNHEY and CDR2 as SVGAGI. V lost 7 bases to trimming and J lost 2 bases; unmatched junction nucleotides: 2. CDR3 length: 15 residues. The CDR3 DNA is TGTGCCAGCACTGGGACAGGGGCCTATAATTCACCCCTCCACTTT. It codes for CASTGTGAYNSPLHF.

The chain combines TRBV2 with TRBJ2-3; 8 nucleotides line up with TRBD2. The ends lost 6 bases at V and 2 bases at J; junction bases unmatched: 16. The CDR3 length is 18 residues. CDR1 and CDR2 from the germline V gene are SNHLY and FYNNEI. This CDR3 reads CASRGPPGLVGTTDTQYF. In DNA form, the CDR3 reads TGTGCCAGCAGGGGGCCACCGGGACTAGTGGGAACCACAGATACGCAGTATTTT.

The gene calls are TRBV6-6 and TRBJ1-5; possibly TRBD1 for D (6 bases). The CDR3 has 15 amino acids. Germline lookup yields CDR1 MNHNY and CDR2 SVGAGI (reference sequence). V gave up 3 bases and J gave up 3 bases, with 12 bases separating them. CDR3 nucleotide sequence: TGTGCCAGCAGTTATGACAGGCAATCCAATCAGCCCCAGCATTTT. Its translation is CASSYDRQSNQPQHF.

The chain is built from TRBV6-1 and TRBJ1-6, with 8 bases matching TRBD1. Looked up from germline, CDR1 is MNHNS and CDR2 is SASEGT. J gave up 9 bases and V 0 bases, and 13 bases lay outside the gene matches. The CDR3 is 18 amino acids. CDR3 sequence reads: CASSEAGTGTEKLSPLHF. In nucleotides, the CDR3 is TGTGCCAGCAGTGAAGCCGGGACAGGAACCGAAAAACTTTCACCCCTCCACTTT.

This clone turned up a few times. This chain links TRBV7-8 with TRBJ1-2, with D maybe TRBD1 (6 bases). V was cut by 5 bases and J by 2 bases, with 15 bases left in between. The CDR3 has 15 residues. Looked up from germline, CDR1 is SGHVS and CDR2 is FQNEAQ. CDR3 DNA: TGTGCCAGCAGCCTCTTGTCGGGGGGCAACTATGGCTACACCTTC. It yields the protein CASSLLSGGNYGYTF.

The chain recombines TRBV11-3 with TRBJ2-1, with D perhaps TRBD1 (6 bases). Germline CDR1 and CDR2: SGHNT and YENEEA. Trimming removed 4 bases from V and 4 bases from J, with 17 bases in between. This CDR3 has 16 residues. The DNA for the CDR3 is TGTGCCAGCAGCTCCCCATCGGGACACCTATACAATGAGCAGTTCTTC. It encodes CASSSPSGHLYNEQFF.

V usage is TRBV10-3 and J usage is TRBJ1-5, with TRBD1 identical over 7 bases. With V trimmed by 10 bases and J by 1 base, 4 bases remained unmatched. Germline CDR1 is ENHRY and CDR2 is SYGVKD. This CDR3 is built from 13 residues. Written as DNA, the CDR3 is TGTGCCACAGGACAGGAGAGCAATCAGCCCCAGCATTTT. Translated: CATGQESNQPQHF.

This sequence joins TRBV6-5 and TRBJ2-5; the match to TRBD1 covers 11 bases. Trimming took 2 bases from V and 5 from J; bases not matched to a gene: 4. The CDR3 is made up of 15 amino acids. CDR1 is MNHEY and CDR2 is SVGAGI in the germline V gene. This chain's CDR3 is CASSYGTGGEETQYF. The DNA of the CDR3 is TGTGCCAGCAGTTACGGGACAGGGGGGGAGGAGACCCAGTACTTC.

The chain joins TRBV7-2 to TRBJ1-3, with D maybe TRBD1 (6 bases). Trimming removed 6 bases from V and 2 bases from J, with 14 bases in between. The CDR3 totals 15 residues. Germline CDR1 SGHTA, CDR2 FQGNSA. CDR3 residues: CASSLGQGTGNTIYF. The CDR3 nucleotides read TGTGCCAGCAGTTTGGGTCAGGGGACTGGAAACACCATATATTTT.

In its sample, this clone was seen a few times. V gene TRBV27 combines with J gene TRBJ1-2; TRBD1 might be the D (6 bases). The CDR3 consists of 14 residues. Germline-derived CDR1 and CDR2 are MNHEY and SMNVEV (reference sequence). V was shortened by 3 bases and J by 3 bases, with 11 bases between the two germline ends. The CDR3 spells CASSFSGDHYGYTF. The CDR3 DNA is TGTGCCAGCAGTTTTTCAGGGGATCACTATGGCTACACCTTC.

The J gene is TRBJ1-1, the V gene TRBV5-1; TRBD1 matches at 7 bases. The CDR3 contains 13 residues. The V and J ends lost 4 bases and 10 bases, in that order; junction bases with no gene match: 10. Germline CDR1 and CDR2: SGHRS and YFSETQ. The CDR3 here is CASSPGTAHPAFF. The DNA for the CDR3 is TGCGCCAGCAGCCCGGGGACAGCCCACCCAGCTTTCTTT.